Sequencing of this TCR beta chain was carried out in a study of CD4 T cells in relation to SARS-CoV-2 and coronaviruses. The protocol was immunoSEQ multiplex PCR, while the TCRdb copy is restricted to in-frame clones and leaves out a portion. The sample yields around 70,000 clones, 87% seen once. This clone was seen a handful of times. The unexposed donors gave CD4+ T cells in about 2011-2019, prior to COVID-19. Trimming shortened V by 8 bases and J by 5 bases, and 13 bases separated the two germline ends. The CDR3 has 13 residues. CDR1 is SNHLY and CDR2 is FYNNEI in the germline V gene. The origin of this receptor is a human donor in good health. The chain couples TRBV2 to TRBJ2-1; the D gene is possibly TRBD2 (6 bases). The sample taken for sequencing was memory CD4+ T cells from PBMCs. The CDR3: CASLASVDNEQFF. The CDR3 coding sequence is TGTGCCAGCTTAGCTAGCGTGGACAATGAGCAGTTCTTC.